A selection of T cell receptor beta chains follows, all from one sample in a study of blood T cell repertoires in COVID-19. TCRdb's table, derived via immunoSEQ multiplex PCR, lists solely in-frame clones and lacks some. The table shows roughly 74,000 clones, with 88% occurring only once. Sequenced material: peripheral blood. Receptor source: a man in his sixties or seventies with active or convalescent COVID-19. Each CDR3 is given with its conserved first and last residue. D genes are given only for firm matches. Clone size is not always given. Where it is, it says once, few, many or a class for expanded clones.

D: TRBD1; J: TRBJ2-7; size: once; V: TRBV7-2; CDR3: CASSFGTGNYEQYF; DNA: TGTGCCAGCAGCTTTGGGACAGGGAACTACGAGCAGTACTTC
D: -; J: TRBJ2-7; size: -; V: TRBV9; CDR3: CASSVGRGGNTYEQYF; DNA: TGTGCCAGCAGCGTAGGGAGGGGGGGGAACACCTACGAGCAGTACTTC
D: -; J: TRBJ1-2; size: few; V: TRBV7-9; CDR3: CASSLGSQAPGNTF; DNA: TGTGCCAGCAGCTTAGGGTCCCAGGCCCCGGGGAACACCTTC
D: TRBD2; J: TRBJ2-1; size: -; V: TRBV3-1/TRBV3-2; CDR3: CASSPTSGLAGGSPYNEQFF; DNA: TGTGCCAGCAGCCCCACCTCGGGACTAGCGGGGGGATCCCCCTACAATGAGCAGTTCTTC
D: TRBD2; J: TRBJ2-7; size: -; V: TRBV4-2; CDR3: CASSPQLAGGPQSVEQYF; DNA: TGTGCCAGCAGCCCCCAACTAGCGGGAGGCCCCCAATCGGTCGAGCAGTACTTC
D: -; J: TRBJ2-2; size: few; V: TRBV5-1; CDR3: CASSAGTPNTGELFF; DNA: TGCGCCAGCAGCGCCGGGACACCGAACACCGGGGAGCTGTTTTTT
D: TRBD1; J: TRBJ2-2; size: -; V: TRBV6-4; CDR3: CASSGQGRHTGELFF; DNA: TGTGCCAGCAGTGGACAGGGGCGGCACACCGGGGAGCTGTTTTTT
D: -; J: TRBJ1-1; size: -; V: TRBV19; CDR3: CASSPTGNTEAFF; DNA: TGTGCCAGTAGTCCGACAGGGAACACTGAAGCTTTCTTT
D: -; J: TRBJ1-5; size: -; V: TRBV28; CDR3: CASSFRRVPQHF; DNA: TGTGCCAGCAGTTTTCGACGGGTGCCCCAGCATTTT
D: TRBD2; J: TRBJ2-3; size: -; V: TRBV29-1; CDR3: CSVGTSGDTQYF; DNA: TGCAGCGTTGGCACTAGCGGGGATACGCAGTATTTT
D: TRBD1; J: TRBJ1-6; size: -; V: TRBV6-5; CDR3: CASRQGAWSPLHF; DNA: TGTGCCAGCAGACAGGGGGCATGGTCACCCCTCCACTTT
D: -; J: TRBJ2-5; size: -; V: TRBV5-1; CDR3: CASSLTEYQETQYF; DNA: TGCGCCAGCAGCTTAACAGAATACCAAGAGACCCAGTACTTC
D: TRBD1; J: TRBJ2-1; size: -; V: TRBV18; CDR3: CASSRSGGQISNEQFF; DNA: TGTGCCAGCTCGCGGTCTGGGGGACAGATTTCTAATGAGCAGTTCTTC
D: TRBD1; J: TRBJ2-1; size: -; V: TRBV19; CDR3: CATGQVDEQFF; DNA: TGTGCCACCGGACAGGTGGATGAGCAGTTCTTC
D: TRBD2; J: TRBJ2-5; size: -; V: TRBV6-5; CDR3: CASMSSGSRRTQYF; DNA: TGTGCCAGCATGTCTAGCGGGAGTAGGAGGACCCAGTACTTC
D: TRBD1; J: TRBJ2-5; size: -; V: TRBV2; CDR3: CASSGDRARETQYF; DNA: TGTGCCAGCAGTGGAGACAGGGCTCGTGAGACCCAGTACTTC
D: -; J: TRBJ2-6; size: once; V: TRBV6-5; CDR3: CASKQAPGANVLTF; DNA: TGTGCCAGTAAGCAGGCCCCTGGGGCCAACGTCCTGACTTTC